This T cell receptor (beta chain) was documented in a study of cytomegalovirus exposure and HLA in healthy donors. Study at large: Early on, a data release was issued that held some 91 million unique TCRs from HLA-typed donors.

The CDR3 runs 13 residues. Germline CDR1 is SGHTA and CDR2 is FQGTGA. Trimming removed 6 bases from V and 8 bases from J, with 13 bases in between. It was with 60 Vbeta and 13 Jbeta primers that the PCR ran. Data came from immunoSEQ multiplex PCR; TCRdb stores just in-frame clones and leaves some out. The top ten clones hold roughly 3% of a sample with over 150,000 clones, roughly two thirds of them seen once. A remark on this clone: Its target is not known.

Overall study results and limits: TCR sequences were mostly rare, though some public TCRs occurred in many donors. CMV serostatus was the only immune exposure information that was available. Association of a missense DCLRE1C variant with TCR beta V- and J-gene trimming was reported in a later analysis.

The clonotype was recovered from a woman in her 30s in good health and CMV-seronegative. The source material was PBMCs. J is TRBJ1-4 and V is TRBV7-3, with D possibly being TRBD1 (6 bases). CDR3 sequence: CASRRTEGEKLFF. For the CDR3, the DNA is TGTGCCAGCAGACGGACAGAAGGGGAAAAACTGTTTTTT.